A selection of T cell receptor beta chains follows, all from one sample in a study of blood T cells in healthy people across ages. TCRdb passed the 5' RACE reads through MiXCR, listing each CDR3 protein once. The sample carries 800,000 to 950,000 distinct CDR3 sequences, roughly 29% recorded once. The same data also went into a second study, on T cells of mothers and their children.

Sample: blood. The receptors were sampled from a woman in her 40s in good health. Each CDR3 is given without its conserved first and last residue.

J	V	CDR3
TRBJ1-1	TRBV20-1	SVRRAAGTEAF
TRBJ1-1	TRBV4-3	ASSPLGGIIGTEAF
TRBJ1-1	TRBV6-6	ASSDPGEPKNTEAF
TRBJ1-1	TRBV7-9	ASSFLAGVNTEAF
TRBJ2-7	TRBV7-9	ASSQDRDYEQY
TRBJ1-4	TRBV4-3	ASSQGRRVNEKLF
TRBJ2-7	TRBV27	ASSLSTSGVYEQY
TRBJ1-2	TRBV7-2	ASSLDIDSNYGYT
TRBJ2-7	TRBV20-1	CARDVAGISYEQY
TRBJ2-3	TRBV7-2	ASSLADGDTQY
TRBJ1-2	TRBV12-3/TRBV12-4	ASIPRQGAIGYT
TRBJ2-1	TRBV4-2	ASSQELGAANEQF
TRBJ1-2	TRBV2	ATIPKDPGQANYGYT
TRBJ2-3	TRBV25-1	ASSEAGTGADTQY
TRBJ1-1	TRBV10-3	AISDGSGLNTEAF
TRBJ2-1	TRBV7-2	ASSLMGLAGGIYNEQF
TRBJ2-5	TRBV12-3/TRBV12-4	ASSSSTGGSQETQY